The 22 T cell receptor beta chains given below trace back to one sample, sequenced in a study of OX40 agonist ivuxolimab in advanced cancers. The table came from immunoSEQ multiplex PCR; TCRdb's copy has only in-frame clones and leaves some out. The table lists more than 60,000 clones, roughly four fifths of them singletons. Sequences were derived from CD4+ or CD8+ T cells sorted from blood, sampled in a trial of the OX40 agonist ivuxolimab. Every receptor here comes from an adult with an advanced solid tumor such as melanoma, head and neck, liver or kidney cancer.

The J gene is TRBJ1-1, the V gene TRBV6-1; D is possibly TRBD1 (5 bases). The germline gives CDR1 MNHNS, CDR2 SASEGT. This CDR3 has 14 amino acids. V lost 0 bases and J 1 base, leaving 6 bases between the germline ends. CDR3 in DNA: TGTGCCAGCAGTGAAGCTGGGACGAACACTGAAGCTTTCTTT. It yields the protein CASSEAGTNTEAFF.

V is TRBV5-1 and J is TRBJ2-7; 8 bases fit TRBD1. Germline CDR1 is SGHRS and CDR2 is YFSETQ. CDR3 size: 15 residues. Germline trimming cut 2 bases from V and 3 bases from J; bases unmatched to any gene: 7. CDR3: CASSFGTGEIYEQYF. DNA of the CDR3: TGCGCCAGCAGCTTCGGGACAGGAGAAATCTACGAGCAGTACTTC.

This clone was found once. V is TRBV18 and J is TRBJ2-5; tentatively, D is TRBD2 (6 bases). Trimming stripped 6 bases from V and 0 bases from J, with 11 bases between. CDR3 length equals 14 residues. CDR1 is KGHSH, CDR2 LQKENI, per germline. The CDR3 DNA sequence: TGTGCCAGCTCGCCCCGGGAGTACCAAGAGACCCAGTACTTC. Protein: CASSPREYQETQYF.

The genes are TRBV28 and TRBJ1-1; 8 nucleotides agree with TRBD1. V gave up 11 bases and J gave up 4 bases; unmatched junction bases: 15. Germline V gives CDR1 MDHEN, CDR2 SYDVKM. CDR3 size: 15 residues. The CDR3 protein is CASGGQAELTTEAFF. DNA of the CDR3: TGTGCCTCTGGGGGACAGGCAGAACTGACCACTGAAGCTTTCTTT.

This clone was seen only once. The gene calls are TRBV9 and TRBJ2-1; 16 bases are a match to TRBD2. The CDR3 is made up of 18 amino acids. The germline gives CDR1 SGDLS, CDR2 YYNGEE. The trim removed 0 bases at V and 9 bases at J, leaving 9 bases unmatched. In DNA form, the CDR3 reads TGTGCCAGCAGCGTAGTTATGGGACTAGCGGGGGGGTATGGTGAGCAGTTCTTC. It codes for CASSVVMGLAGGYGEQFF.

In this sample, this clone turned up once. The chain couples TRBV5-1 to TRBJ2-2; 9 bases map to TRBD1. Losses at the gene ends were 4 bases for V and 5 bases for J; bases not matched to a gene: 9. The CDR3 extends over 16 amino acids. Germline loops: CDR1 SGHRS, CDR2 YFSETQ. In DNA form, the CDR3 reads TGCGCCAGCAGCCATGCACAGGGGGCCTTTACCGGGGAGCTGTTTTTT. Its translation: CASSHAQGAFTGELFF.

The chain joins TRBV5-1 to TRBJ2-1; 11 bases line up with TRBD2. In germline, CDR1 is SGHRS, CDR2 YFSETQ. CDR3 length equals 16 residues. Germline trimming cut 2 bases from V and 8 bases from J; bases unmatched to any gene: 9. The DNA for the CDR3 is TGCGCCAGCAGCTTCGGGCTAGCGGGGGGAGGGGATGAGCAGTTCTTC. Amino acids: CASSFGLAGGGDEQFF.

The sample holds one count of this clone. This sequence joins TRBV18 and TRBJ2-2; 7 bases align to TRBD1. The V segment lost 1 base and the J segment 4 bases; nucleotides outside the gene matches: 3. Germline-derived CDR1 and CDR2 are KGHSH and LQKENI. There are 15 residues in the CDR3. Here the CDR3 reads CASSPLQGVTGELFF. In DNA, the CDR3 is TGTGCCAGCTCACCACTGCAGGGGGTCACCGGGGAGCTGTTTTTT.

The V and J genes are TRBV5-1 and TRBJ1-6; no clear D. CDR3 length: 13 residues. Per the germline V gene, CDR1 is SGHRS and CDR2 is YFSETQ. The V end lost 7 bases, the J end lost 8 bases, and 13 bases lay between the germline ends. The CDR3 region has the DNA TGCGCCAGCCGAACGGGGTATGATTCACCCCTCCACTTT. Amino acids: CASRTGYDSPLHF.

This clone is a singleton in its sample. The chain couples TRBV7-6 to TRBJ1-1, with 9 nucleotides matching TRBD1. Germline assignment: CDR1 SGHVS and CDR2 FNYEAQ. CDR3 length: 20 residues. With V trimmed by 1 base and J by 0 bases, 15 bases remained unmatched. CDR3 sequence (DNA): TGTGCCAGCAGCTTAGGTGCCCTGGGACAGGGTTCAATTTTGAACACTGAAGCTTTCTTT. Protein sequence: CASSLGALGQGSILNTEAFF.

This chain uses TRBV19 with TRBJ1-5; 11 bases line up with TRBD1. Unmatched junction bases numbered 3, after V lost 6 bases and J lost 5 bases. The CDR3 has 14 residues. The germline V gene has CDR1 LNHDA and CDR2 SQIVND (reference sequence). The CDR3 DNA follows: TGTGCCAGTAGGGGACAGGGGGGGGATCAGCCCCAGCATTTT. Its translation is CASRGQGGDQPQHF.

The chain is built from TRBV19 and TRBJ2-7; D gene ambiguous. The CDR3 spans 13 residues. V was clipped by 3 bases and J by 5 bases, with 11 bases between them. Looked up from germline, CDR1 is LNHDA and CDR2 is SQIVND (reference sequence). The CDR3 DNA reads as TGTGCCAGTAGTATCTCCCGGGCCCACGAGCAGTACTTC. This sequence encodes CASSISRAHEQYF.

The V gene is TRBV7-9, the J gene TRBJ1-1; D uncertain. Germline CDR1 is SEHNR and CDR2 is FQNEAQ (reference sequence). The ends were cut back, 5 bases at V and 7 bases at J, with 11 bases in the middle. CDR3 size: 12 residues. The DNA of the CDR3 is TGTGCCAGCAGCCAGCAAGGTTATGAAGCTTTCTTT. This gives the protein CASSQQGYEAFF.

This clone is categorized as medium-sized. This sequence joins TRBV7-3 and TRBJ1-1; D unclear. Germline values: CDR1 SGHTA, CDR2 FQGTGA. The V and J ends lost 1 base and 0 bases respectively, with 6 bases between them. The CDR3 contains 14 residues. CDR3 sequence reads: CASSLRHMNTEAFF. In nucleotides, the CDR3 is TGTGCCAGCAGCTTAAGACACATGAACACTGAAGCTTTCTTT.

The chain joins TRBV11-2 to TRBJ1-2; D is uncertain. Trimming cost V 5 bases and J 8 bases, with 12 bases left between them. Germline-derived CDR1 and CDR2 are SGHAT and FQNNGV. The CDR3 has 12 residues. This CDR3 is CASSILTRGYTF. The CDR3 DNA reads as TGTGCCAGCAGCATCCTCACTCGGGGCTACACCTTC. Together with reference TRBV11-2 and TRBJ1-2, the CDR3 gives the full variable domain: EAGVAQSPRYKIIEKRQSVAFWCNPISGHATLYWYQQILGQGPKLLIQFQNNGVVDDSQLPKDRFSAERLKGVDSTLKIQPAKLEDSAVYLCASSILTRGYTFGSGTRLTVV.

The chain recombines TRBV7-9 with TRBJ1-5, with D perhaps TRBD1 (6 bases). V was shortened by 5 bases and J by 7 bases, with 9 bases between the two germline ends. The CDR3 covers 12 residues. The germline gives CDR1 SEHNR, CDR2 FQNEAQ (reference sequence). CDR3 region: CASSPGDQPQHF. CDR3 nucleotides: TGTGCCAGCAGCCCAGGGGACCAGCCCCAGCATTTT.

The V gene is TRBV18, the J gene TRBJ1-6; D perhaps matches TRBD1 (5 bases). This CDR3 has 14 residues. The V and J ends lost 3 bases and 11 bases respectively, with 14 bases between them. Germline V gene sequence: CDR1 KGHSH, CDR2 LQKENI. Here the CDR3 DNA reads TGTGCCAGCTCACCCAGACAGTTAGGCGCACCCCTCCACTTT. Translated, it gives CASSPRQLGAPLHF.

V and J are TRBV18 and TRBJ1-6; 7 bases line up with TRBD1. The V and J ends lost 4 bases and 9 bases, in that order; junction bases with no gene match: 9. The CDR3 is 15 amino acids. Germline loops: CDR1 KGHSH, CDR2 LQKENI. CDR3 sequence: CASSLDRAHGSPLHF. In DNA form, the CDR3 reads TGTGCCAGCTCACTCGACAGGGCCCATGGTTCACCCCTCCACTTT. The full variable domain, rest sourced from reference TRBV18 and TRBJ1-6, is NAGVMQNPRHLVRRRGQEARLRCSPMKGHSHVYWYRQLPEEGLKFMVYLQKENIIDESGMPKERFSAEFPKEGPSILRIQQVVRGDSAAYFCASSLDRAHGSPLHFGNGTRLTVT.

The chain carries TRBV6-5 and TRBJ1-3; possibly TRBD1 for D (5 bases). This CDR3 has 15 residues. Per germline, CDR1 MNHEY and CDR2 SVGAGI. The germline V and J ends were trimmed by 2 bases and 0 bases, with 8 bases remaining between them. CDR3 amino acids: CASSYGANSGNTIYF. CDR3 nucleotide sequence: TGTGCCAGCAGTTACGGGGCCAACTCTGGAAACACCATATATTTT.

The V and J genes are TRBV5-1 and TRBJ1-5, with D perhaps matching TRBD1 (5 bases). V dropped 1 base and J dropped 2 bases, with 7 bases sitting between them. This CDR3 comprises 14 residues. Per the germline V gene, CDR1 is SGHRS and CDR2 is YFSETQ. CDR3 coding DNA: TGCGCCAGCAGCTTGACGACAGGCAATCAGCCCCAGCATTTT. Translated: CASSLTTGNQPQHF.

The DNA of the CDR3 is TGTGCCAGCAGCTTAGAGCCGGGACAGGGGACTCAGCAGTTCTTC. It encodes CASSLEPGQGTQQFF. The chain combines TRBV11-2 with TRBJ2-1, with 10 bases fitting TRBD1. This CDR3 is 15 amino acids long. CDR1 SGHAT and CDR2 FQNNGV come from the germline V gene. The V gene end was trimmed by 0 bases and the J gene end by 11 bases; junction bases not matched to a gene: 7.

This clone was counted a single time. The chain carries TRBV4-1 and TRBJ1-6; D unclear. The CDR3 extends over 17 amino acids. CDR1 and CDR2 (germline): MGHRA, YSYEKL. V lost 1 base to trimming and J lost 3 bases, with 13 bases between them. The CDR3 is CASSQGNTIGYNSPLHF. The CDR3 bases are TGCGCCAGCAGCCAAGGGAACACGATTGGCTATAATTCACCCCTCCACTTT.